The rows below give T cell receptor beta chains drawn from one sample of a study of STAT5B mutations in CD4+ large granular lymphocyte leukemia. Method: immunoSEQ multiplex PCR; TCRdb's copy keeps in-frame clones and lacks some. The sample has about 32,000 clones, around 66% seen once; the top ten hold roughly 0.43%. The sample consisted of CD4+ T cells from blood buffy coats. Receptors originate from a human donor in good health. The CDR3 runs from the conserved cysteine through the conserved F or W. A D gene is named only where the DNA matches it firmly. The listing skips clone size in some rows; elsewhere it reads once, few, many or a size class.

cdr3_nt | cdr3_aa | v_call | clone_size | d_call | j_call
TGCGCCAGCAGGTGGGGCAGGACGAGTCCTGAAGCTTTCTTT | CASRWGRTSPEAFF | TRBV5-1 | few | . | TRBJ1-1
TGTGCCAGCAGCTTCCCCGGAGGCTATGGCTACACCTTC | CASSFPGGYGYTF | TRBV7-2 | . | . | TRBJ1-2
TGTGCCAGTAGTATTAAGAGACAAAGCACCGGGGAGCTGTTTTTT | CASSIKRQSTGELFF | TRBV19 | . | . | TRBJ2-2
TGCAGCGTTGAATCGAGGTTTGGAAACACCATATATTTT | CSVESRFGNTIYF | TRBV29-1 | . | . | TRBJ1-3
TGCGCCAGCAGCTTGGTTGAGGGGCTGGGCACCGGGGAGCTGTTTTTT | CASSLVEGLGTGELFF | TRBV5-1 | . | . | TRBJ2-2
TGCAGCGTTGCAGGACAGGGGGTCACCTACGAGCAGTACTTC | CSVAGQGVTYEQYF | TRBV29-1 | . | TRBD1 | TRBJ2-7
TGTGCCAGCAGGGCGAGGACAGATACGCAGTATTTT | CASRARTDTQYF | TRBV28 | once | . | TRBJ2-3
TGTGCCAGCAGCCCTAGAGCGGGTGAGCAGTACTTC | CASSPRAGEQYF | TRBV2 | . | . | TRBJ2-7
TGTGCCAGCAGCCAACCCCCAAGTTTCGGGGGGGCACGTAATGAGCAGTTCTTC | CASSQPPSFGGARNEQFF | TRBV4-2 | . | TRBD2 | TRBJ2-1
TGTGCCAGCAGCTCTATGGGGACAGGGGTTGAGGGCTACACCTTC | CASSSMGTGVEGYTF | TRBV7-2 | . | TRBD1 | TRBJ1-2
TGTGCCAGCAGCGTAGCCGGGGGATCCCCTGGACGGACCTCCTATGGCTACACCTTC | CASSVAGGSPGRTSYGYTF | TRBV9 | . | . | TRBJ1-2
TGTGCCAGTAGTATAGAACCGGGGAGGACAGATACGCAGTATTTT | CASSIEPGRTDTQYF | TRBV19 | . | . | TRBJ2-3
TGTGCCAGCAGTTTGGACAGGGCCTATGGCTACACCTTC | CASSLDRAYGYTF | TRBV6-1 | . | TRBD1 | TRBJ1-2
TGTGCCAGCAGTGAAATAGGGGGCGCGGGTAATTCACCCCTCCACTTT | CASSEIGGAGNSPLHF | TRBV6-1 | few | TRBD1 | TRBJ1-6
TGTGCCACCTCCCCAGGGGCTGGAAACACCATATATTTT | CATSPGAGNTIYF | TRBV15 | . | . | TRBJ1-3
TGTGCCTGGAGCGGGACAGAGAATCAGCCCCAGCATTTT | CAWSGTENQPQHF | TRBV30 | . | TRBD1 | TRBJ1-5
TGTGCCAGCAGCTTCGGGGACAGGGATAATCAGCCCCAGCATTTT | CASSFGDRDNQPQHF | TRBV28 | . | TRBD1 | TRBJ1-5
TGTGCCAGTAGTCCCCCACAAAACACCGGGGAGCTGTTTTTT | CASSPPQNTGELFF | TRBV19 | . | . | TRBJ2-2
TGCGCCAGCAGCCCGGGGGGGCAAAGCGAATCACCCCTCCACTTT | CASSPGGQSESPLHF | TRBV5-1 | . | . | TRBJ1-6
TGTGCCAGCGAACAGGTTAATGAAAAACTGTTTTTT | CASEQVNEKLFF | TRBV28 | . | . | TRBJ1-4
TGTGCCAGCAGCTTGGGGCTAGCGGGGGTCCAAGAGACCCAGTACTTC | CASSLGLAGVQETQYF | TRBV7-8 | . | TRBD2 | TRBJ2-5
TGTGCCAGCAGTGTAAAAGGGAACGAGCAGTACTTC | CASSVKGNEQYF | TRBV2 | . | . | TRBJ2-7
TGTGCCAGCAGTCCACAGACAGGGGCTAATGAAAAACTGTTTTTT | CASSPQTGANEKLFF | TRBV2 | few | TRBD1 | TRBJ1-4
TGCGCCAGCAGTGGGAGCTCTGGAAACACCATATATTTT | CASSGSSGNTIYF | TRBV10-1 | . | . | TRBJ1-3
TGTGCCAGCAGGAACGGACAGGGAAACACTGAAGCTTTCTTT | CASRNGQGNTEAFF | TRBV6-6 | . | TRBD1 | TRBJ1-1
TGTGCCAGCAGTGAACTCCTCTTGTCCTACGAGCAGTACTTC | CASSELLLSYEQYF | TRBV2 | . | . | TRBJ2-7
TGTGCCACCAGCTCAAAGAGAGGCCCGGAGACTGGCTACACCTTC | CATSSKRGPETGYTF | TRBV15 | . | . | TRBJ1-2
TGTGCCAGCAGCTTGGGAGCGGGCTGGAACACTGAAGCTTTCTTT | CASSLGAGWNTEAFF | TRBV5-4 | . | . | TRBJ1-1
TGTGCCAGTAGTATGGTCCTTCGGACAGGCAACTATGGCTACACCTTC | CASSMVLRTGNYGYTF | TRBV19 | few | TRBD1 | TRBJ1-2
TGTGCCAGCAGTTCTACAGGGGACTACGAGCAGTACTTC | CASSSTGDYEQYF | TRBV6-5 | . | TRBD1 | TRBJ2-7
TGTGCCTGGAACCGAGGCTCCGACTCTGGAAACACCATATATTTT | CAWNRGSDSGNTIYF | TRBV30 | . | . | TRBJ1-3
TGCGCCAGCAGCCAAGAGAGGGAGGCCGGGGAGCTGTTTTTT | CASSQEREAGELFF | TRBV4-1 | few | . | TRBJ2-2
TGCGCCAGCAGTGAGGGACAGGGTGGATCTGGAAACACCATATATTTT | CASSEGQGGSGNTIYF | TRBV10-2 | . | TRBD1 | TRBJ1-3
TGTGCCAGCAGTTTATTCGAAGGGCGGGGGGGCTACACCTTC | CASSLFEGRGGYTF | TRBV28 | . | . | TRBJ1-2
TGTGCCAGCTCTCGGGGCATGGCCTACGAGCAGTACTTC | CASSRGMAYEQYF | TRBV6-5 | . | . | TRBJ2-7
TGTGCCATCAGTGAAGACTACTCTGGAAACACCATATATTTT | CAISEDYSGNTIYF | TRBV10-3 | . | . | TRBJ1-3
TGTGCCAGCAGCACCCCCGAAGGTCTGCAAGAGACCCAGTACTTC | CASSTPEGLQETQYF | TRBV7-3 | . | . | TRBJ2-5
TGTGCCAGCAGTGGGACTAGCGGTCTGGAGCAGTTCTTC | CASSGTSGLEQFF | TRBV2 | . | TRBD2 | TRBJ2-1
TGTGCCAGCCAGGCCTCTAGCGGGGGTCACAATGAGCAGTTCTTC | CASQASSGGHNEQFF | TRBV2 | . | TRBD2 | TRBJ2-1
TGCGCCAGCAGCCAAAGGGGCGGGGAGCTGTTTTTT | CASSQRGGELFF | TRBV4-1 | few | . | TRBJ2-2
TGTGCCAGCAGGGGTGCCTCAGGAAGGGATGAAAAACTGTTTTTT | CASRGASGRDEKLFF | TRBV28 | few | . | TRBJ1-4
TGTGCCAGCAGCGTTAGACAGGGCTCTGGAAACACCATATATTTT | CASSVRQGSGNTIYF | TRBV9 | . | TRBD1 | TRBJ1-3
TGTGCCAGCAGCTTAGTAACAGGGACCAAGCAAGAGACCCAGTACTTC | CASSLVTGTKQETQYF | TRBV11-2 | few | . | TRBJ2-5